This TCR beta chain originates from a study of regulatory T cells in long-lasting Graves disease. Study outcomes and limitations: The study found persistent patients shared more public clonotypes (fewer than 3,000) than new patients (about 890).

Researchers made TCR beta libraries by using iRepertoire HTBI primers and running Arm-PCR on CDR3 regions. TCRdb independently ran MiXCR on the multiplex PCR reads; one entry per CDR3 protein. The table records around 250,000 distinct CDR3 sequences, 20% to 25% of them present only once. This clonotype was picked up a small number of times. Its specificity is not known. The time point here: newly diagnosed GD, antithyroid drugs for less than 3 months. PBMCs were the source of the RNA used for TCR sequencing. V was trimmed by 2 bases and J by 2 bases, leaving 21 bases between them. The germline V gene has CDR1 DFQATT and CDR2 SNEGSKA (reference sequence). The CDR3 is 17 residues long.

This rearrangement joins TRBV20-1 to TRBJ1-1; D unclear. This sequence was found in a female donor with Graves disease. The material sequenced was peripheral blood mononuclear cells (PBMCs), taken at new diagnosis, from a patient treated with antithyroid drugs. The CDR3 region is CSARNPGDRYTNTEAFF. DNA for the CDR3: TGCAGTGCTAGAAACCCCGGCGATAGGTACACTAACACTGAAGCTTTCTTT.